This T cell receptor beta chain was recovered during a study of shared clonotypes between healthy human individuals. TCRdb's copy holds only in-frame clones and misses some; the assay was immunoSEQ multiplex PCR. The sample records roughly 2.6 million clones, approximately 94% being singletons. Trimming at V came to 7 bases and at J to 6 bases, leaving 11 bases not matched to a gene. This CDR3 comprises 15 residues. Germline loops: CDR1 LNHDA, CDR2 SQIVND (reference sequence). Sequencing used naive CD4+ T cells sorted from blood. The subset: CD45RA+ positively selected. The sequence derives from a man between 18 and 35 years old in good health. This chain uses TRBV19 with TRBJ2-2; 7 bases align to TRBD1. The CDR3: CASKTGLRISGELFF. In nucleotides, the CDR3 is TGTGCCAGTAAGACAGGGTTACGAATCTCCGGGGAGCTGTTTTTT.